This entry lists 16 T cell receptor beta chains sequenced from one sample in a study of blood T cell repertoires in COVID-19. The method was immunoSEQ multiplex PCR; TCRdb's version includes in-frame clones alone and lacks a portion of them. The data show approximately 250,000 clones, with 83% seen just once and about 4.3% held by the top ten. The sequenced sample was peripheral blood. These receptors originate from a man in his sixties who had recovered from COVID-19.

V is TRBV5-1 and J is TRBJ2-3; 9 nucleotides align to TRBD2. The CDR3 consists of 15 residues. Germline CDR1 is SGHRS and CDR2 is YFSETQ. The V segment lost 4 bases and the J segment 0 bases; nucleotides outside the gene matches: 3. Written as DNA, the CDR3 is TGCGCCAGCAGCAGACTAGCGGCTAGCACAGATACGCAGTATTTT. Translation gives CASSRLAASTDTQYF.

J is TRBJ1-5 and V is TRBV7-9; a possible D gene is TRBD1 (5 bases). The ends were cut back, 0 bases at V and 0 bases at J, with 9 bases in the middle. The germline V gene encodes CDR1 SEHNR and CDR2 FQNEAQ (reference sequence). The CDR3 runs to 16 residues. CDR3 nucleotides: TGTGCCAGCAGCTTAGCGGGGGGGTATAGCAATCAGCCCCAGCATTTT. This codes for CASSLAGGYSNQPQHF.

This chain joins TRBV29-1 and TRBJ2-1; possible D gene TRBD1, 7 bases. CDR3 length: 10 residues. Trimming shortened V by 7 bases and J by 8 bases, and 9 bases separated the two germline ends. Per germline, CDR1 SQVTM and CDR2 ANQGSEA. The CDR3 is CSGGTDEQFF. The CDR3, as DNA: TGCAGCGGCGGGACAGATGAGCAGTTCTTC.

The chain is built from TRBV19 and TRBJ2-6; 8 bases map to TRBD1. Trimming took 9 bases from V and 2 from J; bases not matched to a gene: 9. CDR3 size: 16 residues. CDR1 and CDR2 (germline): LNHDA, SQIVND (reference sequence). The CDR3 DNA is TGTGCCAGCGGACAGGGATCAATAACTGGGGCCAACGTCCTGACTTTC. The encoded protein is CASGQGSITGANVLTF. The full variable domain, in which reference TRBV19 and TRBJ2-6 provide the parts outside the CDR3, is DGGITQSPKYLFRKEGQNVTLSCEQNLNHDAMYWYRQDPGQGLRLIYYSQIVNDFQKGDIAEGYSVSREKKESFPLTVTSAQKNPTAFYLCASGQGSITGANVLTFGAGSRLTVL.

The chain carries TRBV5-5 and TRBJ1-4; no firm D call. Germline-derived CDR1 and CDR2 are SGHKS and YYEKEE (reference sequence). The CDR3 is 14 residues long. V gave up 4 bases and J gave up 8 bases, with 15 bases separating them. The CDR3 coding sequence is TGTGCCAGCAGCCCCGGGTCCTCCGGGGAAAAACTGTTTTTT. It encodes CASSPGSSGEKLFF.

V and J are TRBV19 and TRBJ1-5, with 7 positions matching TRBD1. Germline V gene data show CDR1 as LNHDA and CDR2 as SQIVND (reference sequence). The V segment lost 7 bases and the J segment 0 bases; nucleotides outside the gene matches: 6. The CDR3 consists of 15 residues. In DNA, the CDR3 is TGTGCCAGTACCCCCAGGGGGTATAGCAATCAGCCCCAGCATTTT. Protein product: CASTPRGYSNQPQHF.

The J gene is TRBJ2-3, the V gene TRBV7-2, with TRBD2 matching 12 bases. This CDR3 contains 18 residues. V lost 1 base and J lost 1; bases outside the gene matches: 6. CDR1 is SGHTA and CDR2 is FQGNSA in the germline V gene. CDR3 residues: CASSLVASGGAGTDTQYF. The CDR3 coding sequence is TGTGCCAGCAGCTTAGTAGCTAGCGGGGGGGCCGGCACAGATACGCAGTATTTT.

The genes are TRBV5-4 and TRBJ2-7, with 9 positions matching TRBD2. Germline assignment: CDR1 SGHNT and CDR2 YYREEE (reference sequence). The J segment lost 3 bases and the V segment lost 4 bases, leaving 2 bases of the junction unmatched. The CDR3 covers 13 residues. The CDR3, as DNA: TGTGCCAGCAGCCTAGCGGGATACTACGAGCAGTACTTC. Amino acids: CASSLAGYYEQYF.

The chain recombines TRBV18 with TRBJ2-7, with 9 bases aligning to TRBD1. After removal of 3 bases from V and 6 bases from J, the junction contained 9 bases not matched to a gene. This CDR3 has 15 amino acids. The germline gives CDR1 KGHSH, CDR2 LQKENI. CDR3 sequence reads: CASSPKQGALSEQYF. DNA of the CDR3: TGTGCCAGCTCACCCAAACAGGGGGCGCTTTCCGAGCAGTACTTC.

In its sample, this clone was seen once. The gene calls are TRBV27 and TRBJ2-2, with TRBD1 as a possible D gene (5 bases). Looked up from germline, CDR1 is MNHEY and CDR2 is SMNVEV (reference sequence). The V and J ends lost 3 bases and 0 bases respectively, with 11 bases between them. There are 16 residues in the CDR3. CDR3 in DNA: TGTGCCAGCAGTTTGTTTTCAGGGCCGAACACCGGGGAGCTGTTTTTT. Protein product: CASSLFSGPNTGELFF.

V is TRBV11-2 and J is TRBJ2-2; D gene unclear. The CDR3 loop spans 16 amino acids. Germline V gives CDR1 SGHAT, CDR2 FQNNGV. Trimming removed 2 bases from V and 2 bases from J, with 12 bases in between. Here the CDR3 DNA reads TGTGCCAGCAGCTTATTTTTAGCACCAAACACCGGGGAGCTGTTTTTT. Translation gives CASSLFLAPNTGELFF.

V gene TRBV28 combines with J gene TRBJ1-1; 9 bases align to TRBD1. This CDR3 region has 16 residues. Per germline, CDR1 MDHEN and CDR2 SYDVKM. Unmatched junction bases numbered 6, after V lost 3 bases and J lost 1 base. CDR3 nucleotides: TGTGCCAGCAGTTTCCTCCGGACAGGGGCGAACACTGAAGCTTTCTTT. Protein product: CASSFLRTGANTEAFF.

This sequence joins TRBV7-6 and TRBJ2-3; TRBD2 might be the D (6 bases). The germline V and J ends were trimmed by 3 bases and 0 bases, with 13 bases remaining between them. This CDR3 has 16 amino acids. CDR1 SGHVS and CDR2 FNYEAQ come from the germline V gene. CDR3 nucleotide sequence: TGTGCCAGCAGCTTGGGTACGGGGGTTAGCACAGATACGCAGTATTTT. Encoded protein: CASSLGTGVSTDTQYF.

This chain joins TRBV19 and TRBJ2-1, with 9 positions matching TRBD1. Germline CDR1 and CDR2: LNHDA and SQIVND (reference sequence). The CDR3 consists of 15 residues. Germline trimming cut 5 bases from V and 6 bases from J; bases unmatched to any gene: 8. The CDR3 loop reads CASSARDRVSNEQFF. The CDR3 bases are TGTGCCAGTAGTGCCCGGGACAGGGTGTCCAATGAGCAGTTCTTC.

The chain combines TRBV7-2 with TRBJ2-1; 10 nucleotides line up with TRBD2. The ends lost 2 bases at V and 8 bases at J; junction bases unmatched: 15. Germline V gene data show CDR1 as SGHTA and CDR2 as FQGNSA. The CDR3 loop spans 18 amino acids. This chain's CDR3 is CASSLKITSGIEGYEQFF. CDR3 nucleotide sequence: TGTGCCAGCAGCTTAAAGATTACTAGCGGGATCGAGGGGTATGAGCAGTTCTTC. Using reference TRBV7-2 and TRBJ2-1 for the parts outside the CDR3, the full variable domain is GAGVSQSPSNKVTEKGKDVELRCDPISGHTALYWYRQSLGQGLEFLIYFQGNSAPDKSGLPSDRFSAERTGGSVSTLTIQRTQQEDSAVYLCASSLKITSGIEGYEQFFGPGTRLTVL.

V and J are TRBV6-2 or TRBV6-3 and TRBJ2-5, with TRBD2 as a possible D gene (5 bases). Trimming removed 0 bases at V and 5 bases at J, with 16 bases between. Germline V CDR1 and CDR2: MNHEY, SVGEGT. The CDR3 extends over 16 amino acids. The CDR3 spells CASSYSNRLAGETQYF. For the CDR3, the DNA is TGTGCCAGCAGTTACTCTAATCGGCTAGCTGGGGAGACCCAGTACTTC.